The 26 T cell receptor beta chains presented below share a single source sample, sequenced in a study of CD8 T cells in Susac syndrome. When the RNA was reverse transcribed, random hexamers were used with an input of roughly 0.5 to 1 ug. TCRdb reprocessed the immunoSEQ multiplex PCR reads via MiXCR and lists one record per CDR3 protein. The sample records 170,000 or so distinct CDR3 sequences, roughly 95% being singletons. The sequenced sample consisted of CD4+ T cells from PBMCs. All receptors derive from a human donor with Susac syndrome.

As DNA, the CDR3 is TGTGCCAGCAGGGGGACGGGGAACACTGAAGCTTTCTTT. It yields the protein CASRGTGNTEAFF. The chain is built from TRBV12-3 or TRBV12-4 and TRBJ1-1; weak D call: TRBD1 (5 bases). Trimming removed 6 bases at V and 1 base at J, with 9 bases between. The CDR3 is 13 residues long.

This sequence joins TRBV2 and TRBJ1-1; TRBD1 matches at 8 bases. Losses at the gene ends were 10 bases for V and 7 bases for J; bases not matched to a gene: 11. This CDR3 is built from 13 residues. CDR1 SNHLY and CDR2 FYNNEI come from the germline V gene. The DNA of the CDR3 is TGTGCCATTGTGGACAGGGTGTTTAGTGAAGCTTTCTTT. Protein product: CAIVDRVFSEAFF.

This chain connects TRBV29-1 to TRBJ2-5, with D possibly being TRBD1 or TRBD2 (5 bases each). V lost 7 bases, J lost 7 bases, and 19 bases lay in between. Germline V lookup: CDR1 SQVTM, CDR2 ANQGSEA. CDR3 length: 13 residues. The CDR3 protein is CSGGTDVRLTQYF. Written as DNA, the CDR3 is TGCAGCGGGGGGACGGACGTTCGTTTGACCCAGTACTTC.

The chain carries TRBV30 and TRBJ2-1; D might be TRBD2 (5 bases). Germline CDR1 GTSNPN, CDR2 SVGIG (reference sequence). The CDR3 is 13 amino acids. V gave up 0 bases and J gave up 6 bases, with 9 bases separating them. Here the CDR3 reads CAWSVIGSNEQFF. CDR3 bases: TGTGCCTGGAGTGTAATAGGGAGCAATGAGCAGTTCTTC. The full variable domain, completed using reference TRBV30 and TRBJ2-1, is SQTIHQWPATLVQPVGSPLSLECTVEGTSNPNLYWYRQAAGRGLQLLFYSVGIGQISSEVPQNLSASRPQDRQFILSSKKLLLSDSGFYLCAWSVIGSNEQFFGPGTRLTVL.

The CDR3: CASSIVDSGYTF. The CDR3 DNA reads TGTGCCAGTAGTATAGTGGACAGTGGCTACACCTTC. This rearrangement joins TRBV19 to TRBJ1-2, with D perhaps matching TRBD1 (6 bases). V lost 1 base and J lost 7, with 7 bases in between. The CDR3 sequence is 12 residues long. Germline CDR1 and CDR2: LNHDA and SQIVND (reference sequence).

This sequence joins TRBV11-2 and TRBJ2-1, with 8 bases that match TRBD2. Per germline, CDR1 SGHAT and CDR2 FQNNGV. Trimming at V came to 4 bases and at J to 2 bases, leaving 10 bases not matched to a gene. This CDR3 spans 17 amino acids. CDR3: CASSSPSGRAAYNEQFF. In DNA, the CDR3 is TGTGCCAGCAGCTCCCCGTCCGGGAGGGCCGCCTACAATGAGCAGTTCTTC.

The rearrangement links TRBV5-1 to TRBJ2-7; D ambiguous. Per the germline V gene, CDR1 is SGHRS and CDR2 is YFSETQ. The V gene lost 0 bases and the J gene lost 7 bases, with 14 bases spanning the gap. The CDR3 spans 14 residues. Here the CDR3 DNA reads TGCGCCAGCAGCTTGGCGTTCAACATCGCGGAGCAGTACTTC. This encodes CASSLAFNIAEQYF.

V gene TRBV3-1 combines with J gene TRBJ1-4; D uncertain. Germline CDR1 and CDR2: LGHDT and YNNKEL (reference sequence). The CDR3 extends over 14 amino acids. Deletions cut 2 bases from V and 0 bases from J, with 4 bases between. The DNA of the CDR3 is TGTGCCAGCAGCCAACGTGCAACTAATGAAAAACTGTTTTTT. It codes for CASSQRATNEKLFF.

The chain recombines TRBV19 with TRBJ2-1, with a weak D call TRBD2 (6 bases). CDR1 and CDR2 from the germline V gene are LNHDA and SQIVND (reference sequence). This CDR3 is 15 amino acids long. V was cut by 6 bases and J by 2 bases, with 14 bases left in between. The CDR3 nucleotides read TGTGCCAGTAGCACTCCGGGAGAGGCCTACAATGAGCAGTTCTTC. Its translation is CASSTPGEAYNEQFF.

V and J are TRBV29-1 and TRBJ2-1; perhaps TRBD2 as D (6 bases). The CDR3 is 13 amino acids. Per the germline V gene, CDR1 is SQVTM and CDR2 is ANQGSEA. V gave up 7 bases and J gave up 10 bases, with 20 bases separating them. In DNA form, the CDR3 reads TGCAGCGGGACCTCCGGGACTGACGGAGAGCAGTTCTTC. Protein: CSGTSGTDGEQFF.

The genes are TRBV20-1 and TRBJ2-3, with D possibly matching TRBD2 (5 bases). Trimming took off 1 base at V and 0 bases at J, with 11 bases between the two ends. The CDR3 contains 15 residues. Germline V lookup: CDR1 DFQATT, CDR2 SNEGSKA (reference sequence). CDR3 amino acids: CSARGAVSSTDTQYF. Written as DNA, the CDR3 is TGCAGTGCTAGAGGAGCGGTGTCTAGCACAGATACGCAGTATTTT.

This chain connects TRBV25-1 to TRBJ2-3, with 10 bases identical to TRBD1. CDR1 is MGHDK, CDR2 SYGVNS, per germline. V was clipped by 6 bases and J by 4 bases; unmatched bases: 7. The length of the CDR3 is 15 residues. The DNA of the CDR3 is TGTGCCAGCAGGCCCGACAGGGGGCCATCAGATACGCAGTATTTT. Amino acids: CASRPDRGPSDTQYF. The full variable domain, with the rest looked up from reference TRBV25-1 and TRBJ2-3, is EADIYQTPRYLVIGTGKKITLECSQTMGHDKMYWYQQDPGMELHLIHYSYGVNSTEKGDLSSESTVSRIRTEHFPLTLESARPSHTSQYLCASRPDRGPSDTQYFGPGTRLTVL.

The chain combines TRBV4-3 with TRBJ2-2; D is perhaps TRBD1 or TRBD2 (6 bases each). V was trimmed by 4 bases and J by 7 bases, leaving 13 bases between them. The germline V gene encodes CDR1 LGHNA and CDR2 YSLEER. The CDR3 extends over 14 amino acids. CDR3 amino acids: CASSLKGGNGELFF. CDR3 coding DNA: TGCGCCAGCAGCCTCAAAGGGGGGAACGGGGAGCTGTTTTTT.

This clonotype has only one observation. The chain couples TRBV28 to TRBJ2-7; D gene uncertain. CDR3 length equals 11 residues. Germline lookup yields CDR1 MDHEN and CDR2 SYDVKM. The V gene lost 3 bases and the J gene lost 5 bases, with 5 bases spanning the gap. The CDR3 DNA follows: TGTGCCAGCAGTTTCAAGAACGAGCAGTACTTC. It translates to CASSFKNEQYF.

The rearrangement links TRBV24-1 to TRBJ2-1; no firm D call. The ends were cut back, 3 bases at V and 8 bases at J, with 7 bases in the middle. Looked up from germline, CDR1 is KGHDR and CDR2 is SFDVKD. The CDR3 sequence is 12 residues long. CDR3 coding DNA: TGTGCCACCAGTGATGGATTATATGAGCAGTTCTTC. It yields the protein CATSDGLYEQFF.

The rearrangement uses TRBV5-1 and TRBJ1-2; no clear D. This CDR3 has 11 amino acids. The V gene's germline CDR1 is SGHRS and CDR2 YFSETQ. V lost 3 bases and J lost 6, with 6 bases in between. Here the CDR3 DNA reads TGCGCCAGCAGCTCCATCGATGGCTACACCTTC. This translates into CASSSIDGYTF.

This clonotype was observed a single time. This sequence joins TRBV4-1 and TRBJ1-2; 11 bases line up with TRBD1. Germline CDR1 and CDR2: MGHRA and YSYEKL. V shed 1 base, J shed 4 bases, and the junction held 8 bases outside the gene matches. The CDR3 consists of 17 residues. In DNA, the CDR3 is TGCGCCAGCAGCCAAGCCGGGACAGGGGGAGGGAGCTATGGCTACACCTTC. Its translation is CASSQAGTGGGSYGYTF.

This clonotype was seen only once. V usage is TRBV18 and J usage is TRBJ2-7; the D gene is possibly TRBD1 (6 bases). The V end lost 4 bases, the J end lost 0 bases, and 10 bases lay between the germline ends. Germline CDR1 and CDR2: KGHSH and LQKENI. The CDR3 spans 14 residues. Here the CDR3 DNA reads TGTGCCAGCTCACTCACGGACAGCTCCTACGAGCAGTACTTC. It encodes CASSLTDSSYEQYF.

The genes are TRBV5-1 and TRBJ2-2, with 9 nucleotides matching TRBD1. The trim removed 4 bases at V and 7 bases at J, leaving 5 bases unmatched. From germline, CDR1 is SGHRS and CDR2 YFSETQ. The CDR3 is made up of 14 amino acids. CDR3: CASSQGQGDGELFF. CDR3 sequence (DNA): TGCGCCAGCAGCCAGGGACAGGGAGACGGGGAGCTGTTTTTT. Together with reference TRBV5-1 and TRBJ2-2, the CDR3 gives the full variable domain: KAGVTQTPRYLIKTRGQQVTLSCSPISGHRSVSWYQQTPGQGLQFLFEYFSETQRNKGNFPGRFSGRQFSNSRSEMNVSTLELGDSALYLCASSQGQGDGELFFGEGSRLTVL.

This clonotype has only a few counts. The V and J genes are TRBV28 and TRBJ1-2; the match to TRBD1 covers 11 bases. Germline-derived CDR1 and CDR2 are MDHEN and SYDVKM. V shed 5 bases and J 6 bases; nucleotides not matched to a gene: 8. The CDR3 sequence is 15 residues long. CDR3 sequence (DNA): TGTGCCAGCAGTCCCTGGACAGGGGGCCTCGATGGCTACACCTTC. Protein: CASSPWTGGLDGYTF.

This chain joins TRBV18 and TRBJ2-6; D not certain. Looked up from germline, CDR1 is KGHSH and CDR2 is LQKENI. V was pared by 4 bases and J by 4 bases, with 14 bases between. The CDR3 is 16 amino acids. DNA for the CDR3: TGTGCCAGCTCACTCGAAATTAACTCAGGGGCCAACGTCCTGACTTTC. This gives the protein CASSLEINSGANVLTF. The full variable domain, completed using reference TRBV18 and TRBJ2-6, is NAGVMQNPRHLVRRRGQEARLRCSPMKGHSHVYWYRQLPEEGLKFMVYLQKENIIDESGMPKERFSAEFPKEGPSILRIQQVVRGDSAAYFCASSLEINSGANVLTFGAGSRLTVL.

This clonotype occurred once. The chain links TRBV18 to TRBJ2-7; 7 nucleotides line up with TRBD1. This CDR3 is built from 12 residues. Unmatched junction bases numbered 3, after V lost 5 bases and J lost 5 bases. Germline V gene data show CDR1 as KGHSH and CDR2 as LQKENI. For the CDR3, the DNA is TGTGCCAGCTCAGCTGACAGGGACGAGCAGTACGTC. Protein sequence: CASSADRDEQYV.

The rearrangement uses TRBV7-2 and TRBJ1-1; 8 nucleotides match TRBD1. Germline CDR1 SGHTA, CDR2 FQGNSA. V dropped 5 bases and J dropped 0; count of bases not matched to a gene: 2. The CDR3 consists of 14 residues. This CDR3 is CASSRDRMNTEAFF. As DNA, the CDR3 is TGTGCCAGCAGCCGGGACAGGATGAACACTGAAGCTTTCTTT.

V gene TRBV11-2 combines with J gene TRBJ2-1; TRBD2 aligns across 13 bases. J lost 11 bases, V lost 6 bases, and 7 bases had no gene match. The CDR3 runs to 14 residues. Germline CDR1 SGHAT, CDR2 FQNNGV. The CDR3 sequence: CASRVGTSGAKQFF. CDR3 coding DNA: TGTGCCAGCAGAGTAGGGACTAGCGGGGCCAAGCAGTTCTTC.

This rearrangement joins TRBV4-1 to TRBJ2-2; the match to TRBD1 covers 8 bases. Germline V gives CDR1 MGHRA, CDR2 YSYEKL. V gave up 2 bases and J gave up 8 bases; unmatched junction bases: 7. This CDR3 contains 15 residues. CDR3 DNA sequence: TGCGCCAGCAGCCAACTTGACAGGGGCGGGGGGGAGCTGTTTTTT. Residues: CASSQLDRGGGELFF.

This chain links TRBV20-1 with TRBJ1-6; a weak D match, TRBD1 (6 bases). Germline V gene sequence: CDR1 DFQATT, CDR2 SNEGSKA (reference sequence). The CDR3 totals 16 residues. V was clipped by 0 bases and J by 7 bases, with 16 bases between them. CDR3 in DNA: TGCAGTGCTAGAGATTGGCGGCAGGGGAACAATTCACCCCTCCACTTT. Translation gives CSARDWRQGNNSPLHF.